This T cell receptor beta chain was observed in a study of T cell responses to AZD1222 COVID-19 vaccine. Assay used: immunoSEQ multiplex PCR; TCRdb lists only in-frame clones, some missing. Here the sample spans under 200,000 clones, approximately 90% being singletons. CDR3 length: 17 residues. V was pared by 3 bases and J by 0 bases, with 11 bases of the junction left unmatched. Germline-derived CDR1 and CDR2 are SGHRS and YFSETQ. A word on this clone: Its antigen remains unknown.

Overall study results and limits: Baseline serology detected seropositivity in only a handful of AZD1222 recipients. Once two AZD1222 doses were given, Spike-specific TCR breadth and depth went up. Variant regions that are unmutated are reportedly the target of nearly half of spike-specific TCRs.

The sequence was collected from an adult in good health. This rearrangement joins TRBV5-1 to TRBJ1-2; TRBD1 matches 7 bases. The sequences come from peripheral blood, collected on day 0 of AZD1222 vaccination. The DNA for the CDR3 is TGCGCCAGCAGCTCGGGACAGACCTCAATAGCTAACTATGGCTACACCTTC. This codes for CASSSGQTSIANYGYTF.